This TCR beta chain appears in the sequencing data of a study of blood T cell repertoires in COVID-19. At the level of the study: COVID-19 samples from acute and convalescent phases originated in the United States, Italy and Spain. The analysed material was cDNA or gDNA that came from T cells, B-cell-depleted T cells, or PBMCs.

Under the authors' procedure: Estimation of nucleated cell counts was performed using reference gene primer amplification. Clones were sequenced by immunoSEQ multiplex PCR, and TCRdb holds only the in-frame ones, with some missing. V and J calls and clone size are those listed in that table; D and trimming were worked out from the DNA. In the table there are approximately 82,000 clones, approximately 82% of which are singletons. V shed 4 bases and J shed 0 bases, with 10 bases lying between them. The CDR3 consists of 14 residues. Germline CDR1 SQVTM, CDR2 ANQGSEA. This clone was seen only a few times.

The sample consisted of peripheral blood. The TCR originated in a woman between 55 and 75 years old with acute or convalescent COVID-19. The chain is built from TRBV29-1 and TRBJ1-5, with D hard to call. CDR3 loop: CSVVRRYSNQPQHF. Here the CDR3 DNA reads TGCAGCGTTGTACGCAGATATAGCAATCAGCCCCAGCATTTT.